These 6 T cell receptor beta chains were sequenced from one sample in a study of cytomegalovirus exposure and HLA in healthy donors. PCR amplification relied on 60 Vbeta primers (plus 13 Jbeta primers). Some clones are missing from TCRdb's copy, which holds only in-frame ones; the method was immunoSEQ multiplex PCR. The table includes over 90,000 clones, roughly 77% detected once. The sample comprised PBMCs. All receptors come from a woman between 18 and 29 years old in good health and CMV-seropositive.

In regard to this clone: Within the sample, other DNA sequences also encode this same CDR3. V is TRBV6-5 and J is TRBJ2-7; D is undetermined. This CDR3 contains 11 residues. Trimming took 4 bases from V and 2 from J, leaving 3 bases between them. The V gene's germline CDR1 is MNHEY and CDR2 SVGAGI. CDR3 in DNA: TGTGCCAGCAGTTCCACCTACGAGCAGTACTTC. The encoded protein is CASSSTYEQYF.

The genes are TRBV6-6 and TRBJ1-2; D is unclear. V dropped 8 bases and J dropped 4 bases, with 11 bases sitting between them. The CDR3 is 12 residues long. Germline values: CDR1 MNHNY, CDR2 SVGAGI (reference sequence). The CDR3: CASSGDLYGYTF. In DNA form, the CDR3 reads TGTGCCAGCTCGGGTGACCTCTATGGCTACACCTTC.

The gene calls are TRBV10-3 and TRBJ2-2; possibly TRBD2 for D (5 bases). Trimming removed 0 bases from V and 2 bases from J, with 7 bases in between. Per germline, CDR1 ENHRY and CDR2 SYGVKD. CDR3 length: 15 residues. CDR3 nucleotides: TGTGCCATCAGTGAGTCGGAGGCTAACACCGGGGAGCTGTTTTTT. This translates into CAISESEANTGELFF.

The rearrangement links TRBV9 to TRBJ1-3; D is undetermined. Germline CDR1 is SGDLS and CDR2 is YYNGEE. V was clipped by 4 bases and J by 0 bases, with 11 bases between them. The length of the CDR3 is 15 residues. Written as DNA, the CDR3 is TGTGCCAGCAGCCCGGAGGGATTCTCTGGAAACACCATATATTTT. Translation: CASSPEGFSGNTIYF.

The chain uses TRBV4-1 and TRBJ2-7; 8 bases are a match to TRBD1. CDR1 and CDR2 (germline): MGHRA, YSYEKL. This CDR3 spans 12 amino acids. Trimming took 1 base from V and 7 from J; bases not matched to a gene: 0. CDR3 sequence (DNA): TGCGCCAGCAGCCAAGGGGACAGGGAGCAGTACTTC. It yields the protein CASSQGDREQYF.

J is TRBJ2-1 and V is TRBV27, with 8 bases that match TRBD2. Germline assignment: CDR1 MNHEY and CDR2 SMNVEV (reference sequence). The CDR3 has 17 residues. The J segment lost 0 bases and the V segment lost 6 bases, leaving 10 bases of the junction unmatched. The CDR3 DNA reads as TGTGCCAGCAGGAAGGGGACTAGTGCTAGCTCCTACAATGAGCAGTTCTTC. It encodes CASRKGTSASSYNEQFF.